Listed below are T cell receptor beta chains from one sample, sequenced in a study of cytomegalovirus exposure and HLA in healthy donors. Assay: immunoSEQ multiplex PCR; the TCRdb copy retains only in-frame clones and omits some. Here the sample spans approximately 160,000 clones, 77% being singletons. Sequencing used PBMCs. These receptors all stem from a young woman in good health and CMV-seropositive. The CDR3 runs from the conserved cysteine through the conserved F or W. The D gene is left open where the match is weak. A clone size is listed for some rows: how often the clone was seen (once, few, many), or a class if it is expanded.

V gene,D gene,J gene,clone size,CDR3 protein,CDR3 DNA
TRBV7-3,TRBD1,TRBJ2-3,.,CASSLGQGVLDTQYF,TGTGCCAGCAGCTTAGGACAGGGGGTTTTGGATACGCAGTATTTT
TRBV28,.,TRBJ2-6,.,CASSFPNFGANVLTF,TGTGCCAGCAGTTTCCCCAATTTTGGGGCCAACGTCCTGACTTTC
TRBV5-4,TRBD1,TRBJ1-4,.,CASSPGGQGAANEKLFF,TGTGCCAGCAGCCCGGGGGGACAGGGGGCCGCTAATGAAAAACTGTTTTTT
TRBV28,.,TRBJ2-2,once,CASSFGRVVAGELFF,TGTGCCAGCAGTTTCGGCAGGGTTGTCGCCGGGGAGCTGTTTTTT
TRBV7-2,TRBD2,TRBJ2-1,few,CASSLGLAGAIEQFF,TGTGCCAGCAGCTTGGGACTAGCGGGAGCCATTGAGCAGTTCTTC
TRBV12-5,.,TRBJ2-1,once,CASEPSWGHEQFF,TGTGCTAGTGAGCCTAGCTGGGGTCATGAGCAGTTCTTC
TRBV30,TRBD2,TRBJ2-7,.,CAYSGSSYEQYF,TGTGCCTATAGCGGGTCCTCCTACGAGCAGTACTTC
TRBV19,TRBD1,TRBJ2-7,.,CASRPGTGSYEQYF,TGTGCCAGCCGGCCAGGGACAGGGTCCTACGAGCAGTACTTC
TRBV30,.,TRBJ1-2,.,CAWSPQATHTF,TGTGCCTGGAGTCCCCAGGCGACCCACACCTTC
TRBV10-1,.,TRBJ2-7,.,CASSDGHGTYEQYF,TGCGCCAGCAGTGATGGACATGGAACCTACGAGCAGTACTTC